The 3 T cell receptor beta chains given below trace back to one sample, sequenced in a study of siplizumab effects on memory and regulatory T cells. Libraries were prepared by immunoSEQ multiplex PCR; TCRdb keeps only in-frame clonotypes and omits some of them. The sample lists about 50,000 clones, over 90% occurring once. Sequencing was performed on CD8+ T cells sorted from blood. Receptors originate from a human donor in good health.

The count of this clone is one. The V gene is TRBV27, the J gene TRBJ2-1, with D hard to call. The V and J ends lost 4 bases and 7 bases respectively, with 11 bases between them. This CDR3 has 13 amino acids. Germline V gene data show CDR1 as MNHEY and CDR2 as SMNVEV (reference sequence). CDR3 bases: TGTGCCAGCAGTTACCTCCGGTGGAATGAGCAGTTCTTC. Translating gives CASSYLRWNEQFF.

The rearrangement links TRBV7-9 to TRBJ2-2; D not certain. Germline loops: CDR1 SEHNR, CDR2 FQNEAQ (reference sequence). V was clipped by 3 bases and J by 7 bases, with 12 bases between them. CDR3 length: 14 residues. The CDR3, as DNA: TGTGCCAGCAGCTTCGCCCCCGGTAACGGGGAGCTGTTTTTT. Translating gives CASSFAPGNGELFF.

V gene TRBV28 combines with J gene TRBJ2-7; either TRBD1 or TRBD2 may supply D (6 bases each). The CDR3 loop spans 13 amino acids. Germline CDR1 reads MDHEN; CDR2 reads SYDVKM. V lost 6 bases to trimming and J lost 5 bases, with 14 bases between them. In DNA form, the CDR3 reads TGTGCCAGCAGGGGGGGCGCAGGCCACGAGCAGTACTTC. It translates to CASRGGAGHEQYF.